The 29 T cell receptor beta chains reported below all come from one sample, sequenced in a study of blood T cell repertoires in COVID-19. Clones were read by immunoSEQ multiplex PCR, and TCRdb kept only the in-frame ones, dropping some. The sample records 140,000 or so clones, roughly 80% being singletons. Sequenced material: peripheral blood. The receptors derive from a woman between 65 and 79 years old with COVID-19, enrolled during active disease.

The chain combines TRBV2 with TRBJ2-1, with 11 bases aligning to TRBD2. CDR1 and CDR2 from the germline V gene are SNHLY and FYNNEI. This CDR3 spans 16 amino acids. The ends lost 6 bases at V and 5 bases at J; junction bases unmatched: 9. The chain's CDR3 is CASRLSSGGSHNEQFF. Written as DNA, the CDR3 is TGTGCCAGCAGACTCTCTAGCGGGGGGTCTCACAATGAGCAGTTCTTC.

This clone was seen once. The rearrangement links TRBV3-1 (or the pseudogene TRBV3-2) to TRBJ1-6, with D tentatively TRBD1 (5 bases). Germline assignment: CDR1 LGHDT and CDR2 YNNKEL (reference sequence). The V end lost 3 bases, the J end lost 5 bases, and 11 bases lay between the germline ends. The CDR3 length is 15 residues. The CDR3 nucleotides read TGTGCCAGCAGCCAGGGACTAGCCAATAATTCACCCCTCCACTTT. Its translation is CASSQGLANNSPLHF.

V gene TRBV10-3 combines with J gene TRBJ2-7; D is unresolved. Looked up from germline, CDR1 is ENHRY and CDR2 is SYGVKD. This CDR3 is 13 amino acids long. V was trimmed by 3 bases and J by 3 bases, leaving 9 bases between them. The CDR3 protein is CAISDVRNYEQYF. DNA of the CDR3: TGTGCCATCAGTGACGTCAGAAACTACGAGCAGTACTTC.

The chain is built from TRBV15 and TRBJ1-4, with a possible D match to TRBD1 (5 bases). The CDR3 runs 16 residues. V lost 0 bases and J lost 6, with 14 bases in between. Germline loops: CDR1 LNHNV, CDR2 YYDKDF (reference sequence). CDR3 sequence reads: CATSRDVAGLDEKLFF. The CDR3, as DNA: TGTGCCACCAGCAGAGATGTAGCAGGGTTGGATGAAAAACTGTTTTTT.

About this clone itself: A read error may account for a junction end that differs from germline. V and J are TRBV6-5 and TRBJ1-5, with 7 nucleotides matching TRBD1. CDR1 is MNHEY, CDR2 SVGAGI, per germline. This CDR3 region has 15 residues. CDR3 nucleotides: TGTGCCAGCATTTACAGGGGTTATAGCAATCAGCCCCAGCATTTT. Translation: CASIYRGYSNQPQHF.

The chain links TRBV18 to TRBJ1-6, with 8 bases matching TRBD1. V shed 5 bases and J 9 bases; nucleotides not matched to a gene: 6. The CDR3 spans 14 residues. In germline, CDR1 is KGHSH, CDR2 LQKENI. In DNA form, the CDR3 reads TGTGCCAGCTCAGGGCAGGGGGCAAGTTCACCCCTCCACTTT. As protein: CASSGQGASSPLHF.

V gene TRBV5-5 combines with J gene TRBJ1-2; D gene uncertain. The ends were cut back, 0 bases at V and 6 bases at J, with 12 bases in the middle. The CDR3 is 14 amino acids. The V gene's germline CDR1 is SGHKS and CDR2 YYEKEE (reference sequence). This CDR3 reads CASSLARPQDGYTF. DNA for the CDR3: TGTGCCAGCAGCTTGGCTCGACCTCAGGATGGCTACACCTTC. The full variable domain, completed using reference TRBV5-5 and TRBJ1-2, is DAGVTQSPTHLIKTRGQQVTLRCSPISGHKSVSWYQQVLGQGPQFIFQYYEKEERGRGNFPDRFSARQFPNYSSELNVNALLLGDSALYLCASSLARPQDGYTFGSGTRLTVV.

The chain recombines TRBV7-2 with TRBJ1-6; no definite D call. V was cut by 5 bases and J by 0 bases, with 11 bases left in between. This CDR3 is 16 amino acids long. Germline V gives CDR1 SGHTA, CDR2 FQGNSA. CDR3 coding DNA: TGTGCCAGCAGCCTCGGAGGCAGCTCCTATAATTCACCCCTCCACTTT. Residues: CASSLGGSSYNSPLHF.

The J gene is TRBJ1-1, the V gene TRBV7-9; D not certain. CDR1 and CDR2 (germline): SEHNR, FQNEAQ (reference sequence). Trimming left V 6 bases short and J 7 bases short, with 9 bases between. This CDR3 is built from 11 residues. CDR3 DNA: TGTGCCAGCAGTCCGGTAGTTGAAGCTTTCTTT. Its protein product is CASSPVVEAFF.

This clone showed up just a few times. The CDR3 loop is CASSLKGGRGGLDGELFF. CDR3 coding DNA: TGTGCCAGCAGCTTAAAGGGTGGGCGGGGGGGCCTCGACGGGGAGCTGTTTTTT. This chain connects TRBV7-2 to TRBJ2-2; TRBD2 matches at 9 bases. The ends lost 2 bases at V and 7 bases at J; junction bases unmatched: 14. The CDR3 contains 18 residues. CDR1 and CDR2 (germline): SGHTA, FQGNSA.

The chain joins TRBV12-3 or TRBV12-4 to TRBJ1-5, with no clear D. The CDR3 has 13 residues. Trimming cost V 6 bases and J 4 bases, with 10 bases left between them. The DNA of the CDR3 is TGTGCCAGCAGATCAGGTGTGAATCAGCCCCAGCATTTT. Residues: CASRSGVNQPQHF.

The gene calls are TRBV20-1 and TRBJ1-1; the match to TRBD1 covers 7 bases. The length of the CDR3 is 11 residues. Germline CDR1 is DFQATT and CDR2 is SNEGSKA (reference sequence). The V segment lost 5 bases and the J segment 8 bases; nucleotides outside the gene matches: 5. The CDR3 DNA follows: TGCAGTGCTCACAGGGGCCCCGAAGCTTTCTTT. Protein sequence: CSAHRGPEAFF.

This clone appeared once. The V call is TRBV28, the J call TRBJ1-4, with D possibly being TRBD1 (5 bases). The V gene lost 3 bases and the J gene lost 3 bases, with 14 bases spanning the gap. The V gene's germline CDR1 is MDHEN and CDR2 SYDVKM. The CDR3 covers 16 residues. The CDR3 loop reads CASSFSGGDANEKLFF. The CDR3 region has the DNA TGTGCCAGCAGTTTCTCGGGGGGGGACGCTAATGAAAAACTGTTTTTT. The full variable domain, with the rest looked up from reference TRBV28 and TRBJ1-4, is DVKVTQSSRYLVKRTGEKVFLECVQDMDHENMFWYRQDPGLGLRLIYFSYDVKMKEKGDIPEGYSVSREKKERFSLILESASTNQTSMYLCASSFSGGDANEKLFFGSGTQLSVL.

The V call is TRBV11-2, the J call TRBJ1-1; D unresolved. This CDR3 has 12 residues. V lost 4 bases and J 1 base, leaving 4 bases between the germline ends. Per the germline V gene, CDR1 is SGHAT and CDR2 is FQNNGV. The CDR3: CASSSKNTEAFF. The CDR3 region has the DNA TGTGCCAGCAGCTCCAAGAACACTGAAGCTTTCTTT.

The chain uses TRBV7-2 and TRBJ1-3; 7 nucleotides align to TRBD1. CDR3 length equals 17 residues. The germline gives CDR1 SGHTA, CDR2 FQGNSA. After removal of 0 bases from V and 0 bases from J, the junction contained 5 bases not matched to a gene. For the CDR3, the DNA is TGTGCCAGCAGCTTAGCGGGACAGCCTGTCTCTGGAAACACCATATATTTT. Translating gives CASSLAGQPVSGNTIYF.

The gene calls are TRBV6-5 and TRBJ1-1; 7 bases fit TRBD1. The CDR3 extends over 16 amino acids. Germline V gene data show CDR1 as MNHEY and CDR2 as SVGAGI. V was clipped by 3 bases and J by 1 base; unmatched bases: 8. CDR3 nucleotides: TGTGCCAGCAGTTATGGCCCCACAGGGGCGAACACTGAAGCTTTCTTT. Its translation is CASSYGPTGANTEAFF.

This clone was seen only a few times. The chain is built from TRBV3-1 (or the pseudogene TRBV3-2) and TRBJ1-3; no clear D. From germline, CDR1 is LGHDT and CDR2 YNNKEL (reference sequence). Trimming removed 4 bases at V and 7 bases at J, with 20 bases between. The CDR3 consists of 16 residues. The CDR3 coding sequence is TGTGCCAGCAGCCGAGCTTTGGGCCTAACTCGGAACACCATATATTTT. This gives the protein CASSRALGLTRNTIYF.

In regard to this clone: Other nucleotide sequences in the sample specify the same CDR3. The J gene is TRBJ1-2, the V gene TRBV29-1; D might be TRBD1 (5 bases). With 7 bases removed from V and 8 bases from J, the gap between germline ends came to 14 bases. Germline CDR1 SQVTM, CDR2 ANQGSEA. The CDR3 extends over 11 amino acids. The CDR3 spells CSAGTGGGYTF. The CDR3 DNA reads TGCAGCGCCGGGACCGGGGGAGGCTACACCTTC.

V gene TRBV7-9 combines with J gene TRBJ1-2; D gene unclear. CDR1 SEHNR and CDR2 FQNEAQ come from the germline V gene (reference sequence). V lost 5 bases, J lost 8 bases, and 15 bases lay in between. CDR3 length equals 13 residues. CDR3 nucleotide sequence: TGTGCCAGCAGCCGAATGGAATTACAGGGCTACACCTTC. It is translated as CASSRMELQGYTF.

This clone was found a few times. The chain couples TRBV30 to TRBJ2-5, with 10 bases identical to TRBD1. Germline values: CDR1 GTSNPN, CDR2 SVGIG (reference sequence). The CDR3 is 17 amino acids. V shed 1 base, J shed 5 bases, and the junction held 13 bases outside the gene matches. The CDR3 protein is CAWSALRDRGGRETQYF. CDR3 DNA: TGTGCCTGGAGTGCGCTCCGGGACAGGGGCGGAAGGGAGACCCAGTACTTC.

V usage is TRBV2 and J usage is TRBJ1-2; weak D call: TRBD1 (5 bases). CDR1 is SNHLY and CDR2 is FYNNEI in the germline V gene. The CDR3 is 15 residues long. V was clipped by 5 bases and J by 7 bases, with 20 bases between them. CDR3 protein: CASSPPTGGVGGYTF. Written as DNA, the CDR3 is TGTGCCAGCAGTCCCCCTACGGGGGGGGTCGGTGGCTACACCTTC.

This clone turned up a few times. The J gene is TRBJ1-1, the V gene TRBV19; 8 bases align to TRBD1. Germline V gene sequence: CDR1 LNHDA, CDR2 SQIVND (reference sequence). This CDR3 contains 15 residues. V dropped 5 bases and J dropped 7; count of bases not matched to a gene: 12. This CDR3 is CASSHQTGAKGEAFF. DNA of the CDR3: TGTGCCAGTAGTCATCAGACAGGGGCTAAGGGTGAAGCTTTCTTT.

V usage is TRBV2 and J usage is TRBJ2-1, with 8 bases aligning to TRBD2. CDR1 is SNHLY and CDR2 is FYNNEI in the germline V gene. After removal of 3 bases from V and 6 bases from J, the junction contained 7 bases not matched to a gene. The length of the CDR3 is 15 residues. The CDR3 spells CASSDMRGALNEQFF. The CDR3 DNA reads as TGTGCCAGCAGTGATATGCGGGGGGCTCTCAATGAGCAGTTCTTC.

CDR3 sequence reads: CSASKTSGGSYEQYF. In DNA, the CDR3 is TGCAGTGCTAGTAAAACTAGCGGGGGATCCTACGAGCAGTACTTC. This rearrangement joins TRBV20-1 to TRBJ2-7; TRBD2 matches at 11 bases. This CDR3 is built from 15 residues. The trim removed 3 bases at V and 1 base at J, leaving 5 bases unmatched. Per germline, CDR1 DFQATT and CDR2 SNEGSKA (reference sequence).

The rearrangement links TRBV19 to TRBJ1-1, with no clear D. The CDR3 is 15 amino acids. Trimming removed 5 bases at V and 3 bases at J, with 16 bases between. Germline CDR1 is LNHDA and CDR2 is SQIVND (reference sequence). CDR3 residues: CASSPSARGHTEAFF. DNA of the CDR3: TGTGCCAGTAGTCCTTCGGCAAGAGGGCACACTGAAGCTTTCTTT.

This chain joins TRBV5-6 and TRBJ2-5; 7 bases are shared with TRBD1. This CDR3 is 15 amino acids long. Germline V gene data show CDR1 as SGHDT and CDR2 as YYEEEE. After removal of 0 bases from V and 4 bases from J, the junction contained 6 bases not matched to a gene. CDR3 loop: CASSLGQGIGETQYF. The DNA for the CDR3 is TGTGCCAGCAGCTTGGGACAGGGAATTGGAGAGACCCAGTACTTC. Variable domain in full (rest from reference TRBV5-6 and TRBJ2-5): DAGVTQSPTHLIKTRGQQVTLRCSPKSGHDTVSWYQQALGQGPQFIFQYYEEEERQRGNFPDRFSGHQFPNYSSELNVNALLLGDSALYLCASSLGQGIGETQYFGPGTRLLVL.

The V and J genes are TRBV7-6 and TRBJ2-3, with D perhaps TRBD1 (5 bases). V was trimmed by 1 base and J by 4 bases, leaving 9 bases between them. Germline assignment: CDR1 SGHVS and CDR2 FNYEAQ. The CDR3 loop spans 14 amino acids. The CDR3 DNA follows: TGTGCCAGCAGCTTAGATCAGGGCGCAGATACGCAGTATTTT. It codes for CASSLDQGADTQYF.

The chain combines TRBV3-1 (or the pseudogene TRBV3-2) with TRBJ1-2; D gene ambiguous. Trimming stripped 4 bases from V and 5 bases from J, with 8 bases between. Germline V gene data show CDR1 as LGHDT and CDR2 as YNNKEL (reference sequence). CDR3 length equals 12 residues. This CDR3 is CASSPGEYGYTF. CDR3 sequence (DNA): TGTGCCAGCAGCCCTGGAGAGTATGGCTACACCTTC.

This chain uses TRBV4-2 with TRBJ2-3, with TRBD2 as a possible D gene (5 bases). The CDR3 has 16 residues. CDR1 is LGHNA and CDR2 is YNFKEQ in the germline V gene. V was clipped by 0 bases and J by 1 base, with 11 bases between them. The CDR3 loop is CASSQESSPRTDTQYF. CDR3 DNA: TGTGCCAGCAGCCAAGAGTCTAGCCCCCGCACAGATACGCAGTATTTT.